This TCR beta chain was found in a study of identical twins. Regarding the study as a whole: Partial confounding of zero-insertion analyses by invariant MAIT and iNKT cells was possible.

This clonotype has just a few counts. Its target is not known. One entry per CDR3 protein results from TCRdb running MiXCR on the 5' RACE reads. The sample carries hundreds of thousands of distinct CDR3 sequences, around 8.3% recorded once. The CDR3 totals 11 residues. Deletions cut 3 bases from V and 6 bases from J, with 5 bases between. Germline CDR1 reads SGHTA; CDR2 reads FQGNSA. The sample also formed part of further work on yellow fever vaccine responses in identical twins.

V is TRBV7-2 and J is TRBJ1-1; no reliable D call. The sequence derives from a woman aged 18-29 years in good health. The sample comprised PBMCs. For the CDR3, the DNA is TGTGCCAGCAGCTTGGTCTCTGAAGCTTTCTTT. Encoded protein: CASSLVSEAFF.